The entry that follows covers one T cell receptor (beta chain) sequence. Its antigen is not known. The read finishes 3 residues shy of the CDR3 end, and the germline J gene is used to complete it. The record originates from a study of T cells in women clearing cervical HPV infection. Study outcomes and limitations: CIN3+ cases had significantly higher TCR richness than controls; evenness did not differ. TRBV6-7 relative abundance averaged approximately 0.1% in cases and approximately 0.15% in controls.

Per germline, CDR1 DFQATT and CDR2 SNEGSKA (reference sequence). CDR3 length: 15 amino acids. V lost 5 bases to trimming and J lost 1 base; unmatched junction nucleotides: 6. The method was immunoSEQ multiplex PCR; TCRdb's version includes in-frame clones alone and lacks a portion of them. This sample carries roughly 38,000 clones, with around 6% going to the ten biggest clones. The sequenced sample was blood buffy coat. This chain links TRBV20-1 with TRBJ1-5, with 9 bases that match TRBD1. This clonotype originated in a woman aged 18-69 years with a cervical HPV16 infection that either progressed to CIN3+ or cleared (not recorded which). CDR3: CSAHPGQGSNQPQHF. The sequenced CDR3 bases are TGCAGTGCTCATCCGGGACAGGGAAGCAATCAGCCC.